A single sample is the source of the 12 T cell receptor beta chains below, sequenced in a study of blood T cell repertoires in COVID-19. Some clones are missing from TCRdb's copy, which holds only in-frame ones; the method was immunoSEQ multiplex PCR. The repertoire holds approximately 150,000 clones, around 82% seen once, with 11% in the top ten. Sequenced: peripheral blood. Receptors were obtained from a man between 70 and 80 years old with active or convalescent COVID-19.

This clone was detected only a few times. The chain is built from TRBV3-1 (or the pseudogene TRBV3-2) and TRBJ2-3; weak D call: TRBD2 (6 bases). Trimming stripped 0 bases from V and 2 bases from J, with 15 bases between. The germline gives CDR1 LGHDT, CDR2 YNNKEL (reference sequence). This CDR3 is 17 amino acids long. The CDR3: CASSQETGETITDTQYF. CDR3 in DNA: TGTGCCAGCAGCCAAGAGACGGGGGAGACCATCACAGATACGCAGTATTTT.

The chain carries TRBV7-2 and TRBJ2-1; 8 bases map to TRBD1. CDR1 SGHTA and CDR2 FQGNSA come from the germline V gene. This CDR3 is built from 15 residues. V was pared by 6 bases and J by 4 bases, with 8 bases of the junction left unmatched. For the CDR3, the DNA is TGTGCCAGCAGTTCCCGGGGACAGGCTTACAATGAGCAGTTCTTC. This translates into CASSSRGQAYNEQFF.

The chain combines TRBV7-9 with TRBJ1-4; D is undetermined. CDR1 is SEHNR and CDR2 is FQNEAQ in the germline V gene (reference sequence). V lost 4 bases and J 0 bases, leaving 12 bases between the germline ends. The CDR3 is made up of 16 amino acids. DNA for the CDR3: TGTGCCAGCAGCTCCCTATACTCTGCAACTAATGAAAAACTGTTTTTT. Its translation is CASSSLYSATNEKLFF. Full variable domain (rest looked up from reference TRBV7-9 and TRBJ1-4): DTGVSQNPRHKITKRGQNVTFRCDPISEHNRLYWYRQTLGQGPEFLTYFQNEAQLEKSRLLSDRFSAERPKGSFSTLEIQRTEQGDSAMYLCASSSLYSATNEKLFFGSGTQLSVL.

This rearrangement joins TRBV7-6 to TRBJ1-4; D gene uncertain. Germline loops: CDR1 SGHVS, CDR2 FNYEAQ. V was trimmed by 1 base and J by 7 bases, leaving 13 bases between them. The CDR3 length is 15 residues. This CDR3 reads CASSLVLGRGEKLFF. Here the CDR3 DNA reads TGTGCCAGCAGCTTAGTGTTAGGCAGAGGTGAAAAACTGTTTTTT.

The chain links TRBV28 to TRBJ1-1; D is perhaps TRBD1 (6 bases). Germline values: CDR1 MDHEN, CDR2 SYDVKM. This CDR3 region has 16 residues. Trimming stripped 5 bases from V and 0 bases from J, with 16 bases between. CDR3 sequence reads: CASSSVAGGMNTEAFF. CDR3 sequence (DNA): TGTGCCAGCAGTAGTGTGGCGGGGGGCATGAACACTGAAGCTTTCTTT.

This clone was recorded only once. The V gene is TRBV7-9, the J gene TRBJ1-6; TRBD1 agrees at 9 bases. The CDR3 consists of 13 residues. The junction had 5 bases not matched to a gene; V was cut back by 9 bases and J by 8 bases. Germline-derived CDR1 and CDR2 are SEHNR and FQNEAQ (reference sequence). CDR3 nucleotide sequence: TGTGCCAGTCTCACAGGGGGCGATTCACCCCTCCACTTT. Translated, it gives CASLTGGDSPLHF.

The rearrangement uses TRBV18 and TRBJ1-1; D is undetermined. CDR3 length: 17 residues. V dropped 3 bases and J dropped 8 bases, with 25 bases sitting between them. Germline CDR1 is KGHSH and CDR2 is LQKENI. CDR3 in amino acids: CASSPMVGGSLSGEAFF. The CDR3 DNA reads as TGTGCCAGCTCACCCATGGTAGGCGGTTCTCTGAGCGGAGAAGCTTTCTTT.

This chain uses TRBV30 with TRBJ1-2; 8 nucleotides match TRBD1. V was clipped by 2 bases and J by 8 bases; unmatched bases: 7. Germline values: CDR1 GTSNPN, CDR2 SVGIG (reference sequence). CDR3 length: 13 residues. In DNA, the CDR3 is TGTGCCTGGAGTTCGACAGGGGCGAGGGGCTACACCTTC. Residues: CAWSSTGARGYTF.

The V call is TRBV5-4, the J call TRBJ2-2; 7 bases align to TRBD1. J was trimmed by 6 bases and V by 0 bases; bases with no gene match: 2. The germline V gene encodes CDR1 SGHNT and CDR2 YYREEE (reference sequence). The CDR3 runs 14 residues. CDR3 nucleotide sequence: TGTGCCAGCAGCTTGGGACAGGGATCCGGGGAGCTGTTTTTT. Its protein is CASSLGQGSGELFF.

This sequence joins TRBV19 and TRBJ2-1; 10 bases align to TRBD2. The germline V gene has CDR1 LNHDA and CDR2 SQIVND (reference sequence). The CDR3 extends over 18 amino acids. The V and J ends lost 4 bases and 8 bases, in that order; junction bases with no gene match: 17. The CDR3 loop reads CASSTRTSGTTPEDEQFF. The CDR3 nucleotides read TGTGCCAGTAGTACCAGGACTAGCGGCACAACCCCCGAGGATGAGCAGTTCTTC.

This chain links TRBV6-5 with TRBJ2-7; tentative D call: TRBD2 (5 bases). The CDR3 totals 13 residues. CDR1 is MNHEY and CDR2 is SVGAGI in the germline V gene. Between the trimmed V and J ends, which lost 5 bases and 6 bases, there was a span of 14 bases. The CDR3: CASSQPAESEQYF. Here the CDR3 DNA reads TGTGCCAGCAGTCAACCAGCGGAATCCGAGCAGTACTTC.

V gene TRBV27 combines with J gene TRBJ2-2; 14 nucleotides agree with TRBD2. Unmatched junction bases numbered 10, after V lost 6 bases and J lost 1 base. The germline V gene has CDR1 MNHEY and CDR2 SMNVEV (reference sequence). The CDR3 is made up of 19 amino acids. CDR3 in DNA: TGTGCCAGCAGCCCAAAGACTAGCGGGAGGGCCATGAACACCGGGGAGCTGTTTTTT. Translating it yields CASSPKTSGRAMNTGELFF.